This is a list of T cell receptor beta chains from one sample in a study of T-cell reconstitution after alpha-beta-depleted transplantation in children. Each CDR3 protein is one row after TCRdb ran MiXCR on the PCR reads. This sample has some 550,000 distinct CDR3 sequences, with around 20% found just once. The sample was PBMCs from the stem cell graft donor, taken from the stem cell graft. These receptors were collected from a human donor who donated a stem cell graft to a child with acute lymphoblastic leukemia. CDR3s include the opening cysteine and the closing phenylalanine or tryptophan. Each record gives: V gene, clone size, J gene, D gene, CDR3 protein, CDR3 DNA. D genes are given only for firm matches. Size values are once, few and many counts, or a class for expanded clones, and some rows have none.

v_call: TRBV5-1; clone_size: few; j_call: TRBJ2-7; d_call: NA; cdr3_aa: CASSPGGRIYEQYF; cdr3_nt: TGCGCCAGCAGCCCCGGGGGACGGATCTACGAGCAGTACTTC
v_call: TRBV29-1; clone_size: NA; j_call: TRBJ2-1; d_call: NA; cdr3_aa: CSVENEQFF; cdr3_nt: TGCAGCGTTGAAAATGAGCAGTTCTTC
v_call: TRBV7-9; clone_size: few; j_call: TRBJ1-4; d_call: NA; cdr3_aa: CASSPNGDEKLFF; cdr3_nt: TGTGCCAGCAGCCCCAATGGGGATGAAAAACTGTTTTTT
v_call: TRBV5-1; clone_size: few; j_call: TRBJ2-7; d_call: NA; cdr3_aa: CASSLVVGQIPYEQYF; cdr3_nt: TGCGCCAGCAGCTTGGTGGTGGGACAAATACCCTACGAGCAGTACTTC
v_call: TRBV6-2/TRBV6-3; clone_size: few; j_call: TRBJ2-4; d_call: NA; cdr3_aa: CASAMVSQGDIQYF; cdr3_nt: TGTGCCAGCGCAATGGTTAGCCAAGGGGACATTCAGTACTTC
v_call: TRBV20-1; clone_size: NA; j_call: TRBJ1-1; d_call: NA; cdr3_aa: CSARDQAAVNTEAFF; cdr3_nt: TGCAGTGCTAGAGATCAAGCGGCGGTGAACACTGAAGCTTTCTTT
v_call: TRBV24-1; clone_size: many; j_call: TRBJ2-3; d_call: NA; cdr3_aa: CATRQGGTDTQYF; cdr3_nt: TGTGCCACCAGACAGGGAGGAACAGATACGCAGTATTTT
v_call: TRBV10-2; clone_size: NA; j_call: TRBJ1-2; d_call: NA; cdr3_aa: CASKNEGVNYGYTF; cdr3_nt: TGCGCCAGCAAGAATGAGGGGGTCAACTATGGCTACACCTTC
v_call: TRBV5-1; clone_size: NA; j_call: TRBJ2-2; d_call: NA; cdr3_aa: CASRYGSLDTGELFF; cdr3_nt: TGCGCCAGCAGGTATGGGAGCCTGGACACCGGGGAGCTGTTTTTT
v_call: TRBV29-1; clone_size: NA; j_call: TRBJ1-2; d_call: TRBD1; cdr3_aa: CSVEGLGQGAVGYTF; cdr3_nt: TGCAGCGTTGAGGGCCTCGGACAGGGGGCGGTAGGCTACACCTTC
v_call: TRBV20-1; clone_size: NA; j_call: TRBJ2-7; d_call: TRBD1; cdr3_aa: CSARPTGPSTYEQYF; cdr3_nt: TGCAGTGCTAGACCGACAGGGCCCTCAACCTACGAGCAGTACTTC
v_call: TRBV25-1; clone_size: NA; j_call: TRBJ2-1; d_call: NA; cdr3_aa: CASSGAGVYNEQFF; cdr3_nt: TGTGCCAGCAGTGGAGCGGGCGTCTACAATGAGCAGTTCTTC
v_call: TRBV27; clone_size: few; j_call: TRBJ2-1; d_call: NA; cdr3_aa: CASSFTSARGQFF; cdr3_nt: TGTGCCAGCAGTTTCACTAGCGCCAGGGGGCAGTTCTTC
v_call: TRBV4-1; clone_size: many; j_call: TRBJ2-7; d_call: NA; cdr3_aa: CASSQDGSSYEQYF; cdr3_nt: TGCGCCAGCAGCCAAGATGGGTCCTCCTACGAGCAGTACTTC
v_call: TRBV13; clone_size: NA; j_call: TRBJ2-5; d_call: NA; cdr3_aa: CASSLGAGEETQYF; cdr3_nt: TGTGCCAGCAGCTTAGGGGCAGGGGAAGAGACCCAGTACTTC
v_call: TRBV5-6; clone_size: few; j_call: TRBJ2-7; d_call: NA; cdr3_aa: CASSLIAGVHEQYF; cdr3_nt: TGTGCCAGCAGCTTAATAGCAGGGGTCCACGAGCAGTACTTC
v_call: TRBV29-1; clone_size: NA; j_call: TRBJ1-2; d_call: TRBD1; cdr3_aa: CSVPSTGGHGYTF; cdr3_nt: TGCAGCGTTCCCTCGACAGGGGGCCATGGCTACACCTTC
v_call: TRBV12-3/TRBV12-4; clone_size: few; j_call: TRBJ2-1; d_call: NA; cdr3_aa: CASSLFGSGEQFF; cdr3_nt: TGTGCCAGCAGTTTATTCGGAAGTGGTGAGCAGTTCTTC
v_call: TRBV10-1; clone_size: NA; j_call: TRBJ2-7; d_call: NA; cdr3_aa: CASSESSLYEQYF; cdr3_nt: TGCGCCAGCAGTGAGTCGTCTCTTTACGAGCAGTACTTC
v_call: TRBV7-9; clone_size: few; j_call: TRBJ2-5; d_call: TRBD2; cdr3_aa: CASGGLAVETQYF; cdr3_nt: TGTGCCAGCGGGGGACTAGCAGTCGAGACCCAGTACTTC
v_call: TRBV12-3/TRBV12-4; clone_size: few; j_call: TRBJ2-7; d_call: NA; cdr3_aa: CASSPNSSPYEQYF; cdr3_nt: TGTGCCAGCAGTCCGAACTCCTCCCCCTACGAGCAGTACTTC
v_call: TRBV5-1; clone_size: few; j_call: TRBJ1-1; d_call: TRBD1; cdr3_aa: CASSLKGAENTEAFF; cdr3_nt: TGCGCCAGCAGCTTGAAGGGGGCGGAGAACACTGAAGCTTTCTTT
v_call: TRBV19; clone_size: few; j_call: TRBJ2-7; d_call: TRBD1; cdr3_aa: CASRSTGQGQSEQYF; cdr3_nt: TGTGCCAGTAGGTCAACCGGACAGGGCCAAAGCGAGCAGTACTTC
v_call: TRBV12-3/TRBV12-4; clone_size: few; j_call: TRBJ2-7; d_call: TRBD2; cdr3_aa: CASSLGGTSATYEQYF; cdr3_nt: TGTGCCAGCAGTTTAGGGGGGACTAGCGCTACCTACGAGCAGTACTTC
v_call: TRBV4-1; clone_size: once; j_call: TRBJ1-5; d_call: TRBD1; cdr3_aa: CASSQVPGQLSNQPQHF; cdr3_nt: TGCGCCAGCAGCCAAGTGCCGGGACAGCTTTCTAATCAGCCCCAGCATTTT
v_call: TRBV5-4; clone_size: few; j_call: TRBJ2-7; d_call: NA; cdr3_aa: CASSYKGSSYEQYF; cdr3_nt: TGTGCCAGCAGCTACAAGGGCAGCTCCTACGAGCAGTACTTC
v_call: TRBV27; clone_size: NA; j_call: TRBJ2-7; d_call: NA; cdr3_aa: CASSLLGEAYEQYF; cdr3_nt: TGTGCCAGCAGTTTATTGGGTGAAGCCTACGAGCAGTACTTC
v_call: TRBV2; clone_size: NA; j_call: TRBJ2-1; d_call: TRBD1; cdr3_aa: CASSEGYGTAVYNEQFF; cdr3_nt: TGTGCCAGCAGTGAAGGGTACGGGACAGCAGTATACAATGAGCAGTTCTTC
v_call: TRBV4-1; clone_size: few; j_call: TRBJ2-1; d_call: NA; cdr3_aa: CASRNQRSYNEQFF; cdr3_nt: TGCGCCAGCCGGAACCAGCGGAGCTACAATGAGCAGTTCTTC
v_call: TRBV12-3/TRBV12-4; clone_size: NA; j_call: TRBJ2-1; d_call: NA; cdr3_aa: CASSRLRRASYNEQFF; cdr3_nt: TGTGCCAGCAGTCGTTTGAGGAGGGCCTCCTACAATGAGCAGTTCTTC
v_call: TRBV20-1; clone_size: NA; j_call: TRBJ2-4; d_call: NA; cdr3_aa: CSARVFLDSYF; cdr3_nt: TGCAGTGCTAGAGTCTTCCTAGATTCGTACTTC
v_call: TRBV5-1; clone_size: few; j_call: TRBJ2-7; d_call: TRBD1; cdr3_aa: CASSLTPTGLTYEQYF; cdr3_nt: TGCGCCAGCAGCTTAACGCCGACAGGGCTTACGTACGAGCAGTACTTC
v_call: TRBV27; clone_size: few; j_call: TRBJ2-1; d_call: NA; cdr3_aa: CASSLYSGYSSYNEQFF; cdr3_nt: TGTGCCAGCAGTTTATATAGTGGGTATAGCTCCTACAATGAGCAGTTCTTC
v_call: TRBV9; clone_size: few; j_call: TRBJ2-4; d_call: TRBD1; cdr3_aa: CASSETGVKNIQYF; cdr3_nt: TGTGCCAGCAGCGAGACAGGGGTGAAAAACATTCAGTACTTC
v_call: TRBV7-9; clone_size: few; j_call: TRBJ2-5; d_call: NA; cdr3_aa: CASSLAVGPYSQETQYF; cdr3_nt: TGTGCCAGCAGCTTAGCGGTGGGACCCTACAGCCAAGAGACCCAGTACTTC
v_call: TRBV5-6; clone_size: NA; j_call: TRBJ2-3; d_call: TRBD2; cdr3_aa: CASSLPSGRGYF; cdr3_nt: TGTGCCAGCAGCTTGCCAAGCGGGAGGGGGTATTTT
v_call: TRBV11-1; clone_size: NA; j_call: TRBJ2-7; d_call: NA; cdr3_aa: CASSLGRHSAYEQYF; cdr3_nt: TGTGCCAGCAGCTTAGGTCGACACAGCGCCTACGAGCAGTACTTC
v_call: TRBV6-1; clone_size: few; j_call: TRBJ2-5; d_call: NA; cdr3_aa: CASSPDSRLQETQYF; cdr3_nt: TGTGCCAGCAGCCCAGACTCCCGACTGCAAGAGACCCAGTACTTC
v_call: TRBV5-6; clone_size: few; j_call: TRBJ1-5; d_call: TRBD1; cdr3_aa: CASSLGPDRGNQPQHF; cdr3_nt: TGTGCCAGCAGCTTGGGCCCGGACAGGGGAAATCAGCCCCAGCATTTT
v_call: TRBV5-1; clone_size: once; j_call: TRBJ1-1; d_call: TRBD1; cdr3_aa: CASSGGQFSRTEAFF; cdr3_nt: TGCGCCAGCAGTGGGGGACAGTTTTCCCGCACTGAAGCTTTCTTT
v_call: TRBV27; clone_size: few; j_call: TRBJ2-1; d_call: NA; cdr3_aa: CASSLVVYNEQFF; cdr3_nt: TGTGCCAGCAGTCTAGTAGTCTACAATGAGCAGTTCTTC
v_call: TRBV29-1; clone_size: NA; j_call: TRBJ1-1; d_call: NA; cdr3_aa: CSVDLPGAGTEAFF; cdr3_nt: TGCAGCGTTGATTTACCGGGGGCGGGCACTGAAGCTTTCTTT
v_call: TRBV7-8; clone_size: few; j_call: TRBJ1-4; d_call: NA; cdr3_aa: CASSLAIWGINEKLFF; cdr3_nt: TGTGCCAGCAGCTTAGCAATCTGGGGCATCAATGAAAAACTGTTTTTT
v_call: TRBV29-1; clone_size: NA; j_call: TRBJ2-7; d_call: TRBD1; cdr3_aa: CSVRSFRTGGHEQYF; cdr3_nt: TGCAGCGTCCGCTCATTCCGGACAGGGGGCCACGAGCAGTACTTC
v_call: TRBV25-1; clone_size: few; j_call: TRBJ1-5; d_call: NA; cdr3_aa: CASSEQGGNQPQHF; cdr3_nt: TGTGCCAGCAGTGAGCAGGGAGGCAATCAGCCCCAGCATTTT
v_call: TRBV21-1; clone_size: NA; j_call: TRBJ1-6; d_call: NA; cdr3_aa: CASSKALHGTGLTPLHF; cdr3_nt: TGTGCCAGCAGCAAGGCACTCCACGGGACTGGTCTTACACCCCTCCACTTT
v_call: TRBV7-9; clone_size: NA; j_call: TRBJ2-1; d_call: TRBD1; cdr3_aa: CASSLVTGGYNEQFF; cdr3_nt: TGTGCCAGCAGCTTGGTTACAGGGGGCTACAATGAGCAGTTCTTC
v_call: TRBV20-1; clone_size: many; j_call: TRBJ1-2; d_call: NA; cdr3_aa: CSARVNLGGLPNYGYTF; cdr3_nt: TGCAGTGCTAGAGTAAATCTCGGGGGCCTTCCTAACTATGGCTACACCTTC
v_call: TRBV20-1; clone_size: NA; j_call: TRBJ2-3; d_call: TRBD2; cdr3_aa: CSASLAGVVGQYF; cdr3_nt: TGCAGTGCCTCTCTAGCGGGAGTGGTCGGGCAGTATTTT
v_call: TRBV6-5; clone_size: NA; j_call: TRBJ1-4; d_call: NA; cdr3_aa: CASSYSNRASEKLFF; cdr3_nt: TGTGCCAGCAGTTACTCGAACAGGGCGAGTGAAAAACTGTTTTTT
v_call: TRBV28; clone_size: few; j_call: TRBJ2-7; d_call: NA; cdr3_aa: CASSLEGREYEQYF; cdr3_nt: TGTGCCAGCAGTTTGGAGGGCCGGGAGTACGAGCAGTACTTC
v_call: TRBV11-3; clone_size: once; j_call: TRBJ2-1; d_call: NA; cdr3_aa: CASSLESGTYNEQFF; cdr3_nt: TGTGCCAGCAGCTTGGAGTCAGGGACCTACAATGAGCAGTTCTTC
v_call: TRBV5-1; clone_size: NA; j_call: TRBJ2-1; d_call: NA; cdr3_aa: CASSFSMGLHSSYNEQFF; cdr3_nt: TGCGCCAGCAGCTTTTCTATGGGACTCCACTCCTCCTACAATGAGCAGTTCTTC
v_call: TRBV7-2; clone_size: NA; j_call: TRBJ2-1; d_call: TRBD1; cdr3_aa: CASSLFGQGHEQFF; cdr3_nt: TGTGCCAGCAGCTTATTCGGACAGGGGCATGAGCAGTTCTTC
v_call: TRBV20-1; clone_size: few; j_call: TRBJ2-2; d_call: TRBD2; cdr3_aa: CSATGRAATGELFF; cdr3_nt: TGCAGTGCTACCGGGAGGGCCGCCACCGGGGAGCTGTTTTTT
v_call: TRBV15; clone_size: NA; j_call: TRBJ2-3; d_call: NA; cdr3_aa: CATSKEGGTDTQYF; cdr3_nt: TGTGCCACCAGCAAGGAGGGAGGCACAGATACGCAGTATTTT
v_call: TRBV5-1; clone_size: NA; j_call: TRBJ1-4; d_call: NA; cdr3_aa: CASSLEGRREKLFF; cdr3_nt: TGCGCCAGCAGCTTGGAGGGGCGGCGTGAAAAACTGTTTTTT
v_call: TRBV3-1; clone_size: few; j_call: TRBJ2-1; d_call: NA; cdr3_aa: CASSQVNWVSYNEQFF; cdr3_nt: TGTGCCAGCAGCCAAGTAAATTGGGTTTCCTACAATGAGCAGTTCTTC